This T cell receptor (beta chain) was profiled in a study of metastatic and nonmetastatic thyroid tumors (dated by TCRdb to the early 2020s). Looking at the study overall: Repertoires were compared across peripheral blood and tumor or nodule tissue samples from malignant and benign thyroid patients.

No patient had received any treatment before thyroid surgery. The study retrospectively analysed patient clinical samples collected from the early 2010s to the late 2010s using T-cell receptor beta sequencing. General study outcomes and caveats: In both blood and tumor samples, malignant tumors were reported to have significantly higher TCR beta diversity than benign nodules.

About this clone itself: The antigen it recognizes is unknown. No per-base quality is available; no much larger clone lies one base away.

Library method: PCR. The listed sequencing device is Illumina HiSeq 4000. High-throughput sequencing was used to profile the CDR3 region of the TCR beta-chain in every patient. The source study handled its data this way. The researchers built a classifier to tell apart papillary thyroid cancer patients with distant metastasis, based on CDR3 differences among clinicopathological groups. The Shannon index was used to assess repertoire diversity, and the Morisita-Horn index was used to assess tumor-blood repertoire similarity. In-frame beta chains were kept once TCRdb had trimmed the public reads at Q25 with fastp and called clones with MiXCR. These V and J calls rely on TCRdb rather than the paper's analysis. In all, the sample holds roughly 18,000 clones, and about a third of those were seen once. The ten largest make up 17% of the sample. There are 17 amino acids in the CDR3, from cysteine to phenylalanine inclusive. The kept DNA is CDR3 alone, 51 bases in frame from the first base. A distance of 13 bases separates the germline ends of V and J, which lose 0 bases and 0 bases respectively. Reading the germline V gene gives CDR1 SGDLS and CDR2 YYNGEE.

This receptor chain uses TRBV9 and TRBJ1-3, with the D segment identity uncertain. The sample taken for sequencing was tumor tissue. This receptor was obtained from a female donor with papillary thyroid cancer or a benign thyroid nodule (not recorded which). Some clones in this sample may be carry-over from other donors' samples. The CDR3 region reads CASSVGANHRSGNTIYF. The nucleotide sequence is given as TGTGCCAGCAGCGTAGGGGCAAACCACCGCTCTGGAAACACCATATATTTT.